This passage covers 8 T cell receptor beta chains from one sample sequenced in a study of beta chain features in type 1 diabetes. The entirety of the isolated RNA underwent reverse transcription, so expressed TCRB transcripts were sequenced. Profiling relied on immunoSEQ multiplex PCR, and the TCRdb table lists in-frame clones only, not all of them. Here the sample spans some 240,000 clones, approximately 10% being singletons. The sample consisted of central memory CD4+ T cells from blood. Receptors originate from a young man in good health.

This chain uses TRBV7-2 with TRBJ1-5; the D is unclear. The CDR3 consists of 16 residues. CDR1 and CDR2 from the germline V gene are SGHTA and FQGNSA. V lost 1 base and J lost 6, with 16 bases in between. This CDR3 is CASSLEDLFTGQPQHF. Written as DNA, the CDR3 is TGTGCCAGCAGCTTAGAGGACCTGTTCACGGGTCAGCCCCAGCATTTT.

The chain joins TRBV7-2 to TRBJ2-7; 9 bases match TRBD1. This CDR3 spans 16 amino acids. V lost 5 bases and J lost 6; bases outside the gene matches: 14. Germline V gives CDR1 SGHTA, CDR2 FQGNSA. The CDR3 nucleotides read TGTGCCAGCAGCCCACTTCCGGGACAGGGTCGGGGCGAGCAGTACTTC. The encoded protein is CASSPLPGQGRGEQYF.

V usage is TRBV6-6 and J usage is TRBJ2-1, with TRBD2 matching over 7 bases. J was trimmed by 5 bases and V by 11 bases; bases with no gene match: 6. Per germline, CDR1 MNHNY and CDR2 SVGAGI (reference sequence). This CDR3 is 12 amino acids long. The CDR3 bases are TGTGCCGGCTCTGGGAGGGACAATGAGCAGTTCTTC. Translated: CAGSGRDNEQFF.

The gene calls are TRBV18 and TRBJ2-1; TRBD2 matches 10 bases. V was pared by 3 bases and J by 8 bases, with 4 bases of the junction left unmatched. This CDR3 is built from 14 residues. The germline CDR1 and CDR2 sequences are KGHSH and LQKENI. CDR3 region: CASSPLAGDHEQFF. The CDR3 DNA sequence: TGTGCCAGCTCACCCCTAGCGGGAGACCATGAGCAGTTCTTC.

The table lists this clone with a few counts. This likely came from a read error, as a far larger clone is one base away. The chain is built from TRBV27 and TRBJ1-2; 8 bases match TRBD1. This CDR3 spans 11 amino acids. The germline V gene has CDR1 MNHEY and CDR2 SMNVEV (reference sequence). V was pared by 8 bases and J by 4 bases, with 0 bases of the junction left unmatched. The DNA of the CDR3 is TGTGCCAGCGGACAGGGCTATGGCTACACCTTC. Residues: CASGQGYGYTF.

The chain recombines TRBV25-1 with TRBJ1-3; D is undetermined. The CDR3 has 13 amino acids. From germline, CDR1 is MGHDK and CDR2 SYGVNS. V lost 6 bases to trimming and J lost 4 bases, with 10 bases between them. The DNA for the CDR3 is TGTGCCAGCAGGCCCCAAGGGGGAAACACCATATATTTT. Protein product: CASRPQGGNTIYF.

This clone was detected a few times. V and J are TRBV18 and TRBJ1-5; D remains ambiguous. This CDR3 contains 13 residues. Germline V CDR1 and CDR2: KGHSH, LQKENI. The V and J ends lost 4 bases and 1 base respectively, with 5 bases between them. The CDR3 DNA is TGTGCCAGCTCACAGGGCAGCAATCAGCCCCAGCATTTT. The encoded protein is CASSQGSNQPQHF.

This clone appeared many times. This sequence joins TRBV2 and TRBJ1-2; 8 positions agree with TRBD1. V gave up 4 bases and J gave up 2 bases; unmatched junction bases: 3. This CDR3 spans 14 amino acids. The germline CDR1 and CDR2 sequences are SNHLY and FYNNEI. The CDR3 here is CASSGQGYNYGYTF. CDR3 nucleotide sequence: TGTGCCAGCAGTGGACAGGGGTACAACTATGGCTACACCTTC.